This is a list of T cell receptor beta chains from one sample in a study of T cell changes during pregnancy in multiple sclerosis. The method was immunoSEQ multiplex PCR; TCRdb's version includes in-frame clones alone and lacks a portion of them. The table lists roughly 36,000 clones, about nine tenths of them singletons. The specimen was CD8+ T cells from peripheral blood mononuclear cells, collected in the second trimester of pregnancy. These receptor sequences come from a female donor with multiple sclerosis, enrolled in a pregnancy study. The CDR3 runs from the conserved cysteine through the conserved F or W. Each record gives: V gene, clone size, J gene, D gene, CDR3 protein, CDR3 DNA. A D gene is named only where the DNA matches it firmly. Clone size appears in some rows only: once, few, many, or a class for an expanded clone.

TRBV7-9	.	TRBJ2-1	TRBD2	CASSFPGLVSSEQFF	TGTGCCAGCAGCTTTCCGGGACTAGTATCTTCTGAGCAGTTCTTC
TRBV30	.	TRBJ1-1	.	CAWSVLANTEAFF	TGTGCCTGGAGTGTACTAGCGAACACTGAAGCTTTCTTT
TRBV27	.	TRBJ1-5	.	CASSLDENYQPQHF	TGTGCCAGCAGTTTAGATGAGAACTATCAGCCCCAGCATTTT
TRBV9	.	TRBJ2-1	.	CASSETGVNNEQFF	TGTGCCAGCAGCGAGACAGGAGTCAACAATGAGCAGTTCTTC
TRBV27	.	TRBJ2-7	.	CASGAGPSYEQYF	TGTGCCAGCGGGGCAGGACCCTCCTACGAGCAGTACTTC
TRBV7-6	.	TRBJ2-1	TRBD2	CASSLGTSGRVNEQFF	TGTGCCAGCAGCTTAGGTACTAGCGGGAGGGTAAATGAGCAGTTCTTC
TRBV6-5	.	TRBJ1-2	TRBD1	CASSYGTGGNYGYTF	TGTGCCAGCAGTTACGGGACAGGGGGGAATTACGGCTACACCTTC
TRBV27	.	TRBJ2-2	.	CASTLIPPGGELFF	TGTGCCAGCACTCTTATCCCTCCCGGCGGGGAGCTGTTTTTT
TRBV7-2	.	TRBJ2-7	TRBD1	CASSLGGDRFQYSSYEQYF	TGTGCCAGCAGCTTAGGGGGGGACAGGTTTCAATACAGCTCCTACGAGCAGTACTTC
TRBV6-1	.	TRBJ1-1	.	CASSESHMNTEAFF	TGTGCCAGCAGTGAATCCCACATGAACACTGAAGCTTTCTTT
TRBV5-1	few	TRBJ1-1	TRBD1	CASSLGQGAYTEAFF	TGCGCCAGCAGCTTGGGACAGGGGGCTTACACTGAAGCTTTCTTT
TRBV12-5	.	TRBJ1-3	TRBD1	CASGLVLQGATGNTIYF	TGTGCTAGTGGTTTGGTACTACAGGGGGCTACTGGAAACACCATATATTTT
TRBV7-6	.	TRBJ2-7	.	CASSLELGGGSYEQYF	TGTGCCAGCAGCTTAGAACTGGGGGGAGGCTCCTACGAGCAGTACTTC
TRBV6-5	.	TRBJ2-7	TRBD1	CASSSGQIPYEQYF	TGTGCCAGCAGTTCGGGACAGATCCCATACGAGCAGTACTTC
TRBV4-2	.	TRBJ2-2	TRBD2	CASSQEERETGELFF	TGTGCCAGCAGCCAAGAAGAGCGGGAGACCGGGGAGCTGTTTTTT
TRBV6-5	.	TRBJ1-1	TRBD1	CASSHRDSLNTEAFF	TGTGCCAGCAGTCACAGGGACAGTTTGAACACTGAAGCTTTCTTT
TRBV29-1	.	TRBJ1-1	.	CSVDVQGNTEAFF	TGCAGCGTTGACGTACAGGGGAACACTGAAGCTTTCTTT
TRBV6-6	once	TRBJ1-5	TRBD1	CASTSGGEYQPQHF	TGTGCCAGCACCTCAGGGGGCGAGTACCAGCCCCAGCATTTT
TRBV6-1	.	TRBJ2-7	.	CASSEEESGRSYEQYF	TGTGCCAGCAGTGAAGAGGAGAGCGGCAGATCCTACGAGCAGTACTTC